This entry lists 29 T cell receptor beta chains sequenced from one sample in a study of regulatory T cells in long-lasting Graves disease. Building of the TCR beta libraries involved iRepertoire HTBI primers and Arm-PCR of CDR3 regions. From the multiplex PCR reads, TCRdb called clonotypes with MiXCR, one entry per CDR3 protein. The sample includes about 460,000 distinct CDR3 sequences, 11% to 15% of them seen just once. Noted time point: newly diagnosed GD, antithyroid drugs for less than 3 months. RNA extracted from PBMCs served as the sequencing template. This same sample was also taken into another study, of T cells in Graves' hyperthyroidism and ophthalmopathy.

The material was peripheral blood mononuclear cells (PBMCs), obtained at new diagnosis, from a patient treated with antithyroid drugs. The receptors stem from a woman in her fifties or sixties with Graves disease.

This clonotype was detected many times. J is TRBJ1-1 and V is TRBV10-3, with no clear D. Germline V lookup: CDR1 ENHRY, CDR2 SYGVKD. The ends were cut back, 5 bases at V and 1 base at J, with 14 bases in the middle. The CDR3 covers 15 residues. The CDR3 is CAISPLGNPNTEAFF. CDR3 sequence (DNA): TGTGCCATCAGTCCGCTCGGGAACCCGAACACTGAAGCTTTCTTT.

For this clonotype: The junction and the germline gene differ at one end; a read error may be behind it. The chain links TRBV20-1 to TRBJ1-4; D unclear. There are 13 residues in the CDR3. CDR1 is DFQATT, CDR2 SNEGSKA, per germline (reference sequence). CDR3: CSATGRINENLFF. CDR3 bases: TGCAGTGCTACCGGACGGATTAATGAAAACCTGTTTTTT.

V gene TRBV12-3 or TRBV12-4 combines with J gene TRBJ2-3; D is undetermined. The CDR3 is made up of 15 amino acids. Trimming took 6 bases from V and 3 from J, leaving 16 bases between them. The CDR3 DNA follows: TGTGCCAGCAGCCTAGGCCCTACGGAGACAGATACGCAGTATTTT. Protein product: CASSLGPTETDTQYF.

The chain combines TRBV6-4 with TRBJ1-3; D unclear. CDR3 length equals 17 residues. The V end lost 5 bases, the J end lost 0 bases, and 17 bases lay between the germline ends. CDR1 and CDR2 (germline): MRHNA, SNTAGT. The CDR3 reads CASSPRSDGNSGNTIYF. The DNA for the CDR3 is TGTGCCAGCAGTCCCCGGTCGGACGGAAACTCTGGAAACACCATATATTTT.

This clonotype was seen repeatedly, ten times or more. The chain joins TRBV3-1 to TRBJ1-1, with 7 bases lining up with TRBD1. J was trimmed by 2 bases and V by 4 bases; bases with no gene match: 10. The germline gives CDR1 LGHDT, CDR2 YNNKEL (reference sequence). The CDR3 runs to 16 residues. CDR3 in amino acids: CASSPPGQFFNTEAFF. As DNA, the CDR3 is TGTGCCAGCAGCCCCCCGGGACAGTTTTTTAACACTGAAGCTTTCTTT.

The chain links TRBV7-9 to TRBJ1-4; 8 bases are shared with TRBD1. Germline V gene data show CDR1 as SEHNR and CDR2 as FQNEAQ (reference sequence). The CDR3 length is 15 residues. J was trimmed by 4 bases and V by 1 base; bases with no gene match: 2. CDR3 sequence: CASSLVTGVNEKLFF. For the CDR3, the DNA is TGTGCCAGCAGCTTAGTGACAGGGGTTAATGAAAAACTGTTTTTT. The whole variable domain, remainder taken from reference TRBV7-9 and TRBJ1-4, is DTGVSQNPRHKITKRGQNVTFRCDPISEHNRLYWYRQTLGQGPEFLTYFQNEAQLEKSRLLSDRFSAERPKGSFSTLEIQRTEQGDSAMYLCASSLVTGVNEKLFFGSGTQLSVL.

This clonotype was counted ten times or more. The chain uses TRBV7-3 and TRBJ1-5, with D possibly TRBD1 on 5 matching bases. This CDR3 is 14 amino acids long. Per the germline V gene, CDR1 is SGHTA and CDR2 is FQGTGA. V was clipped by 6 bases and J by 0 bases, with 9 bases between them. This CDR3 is CASSLTASNQPQHF. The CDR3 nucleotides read TGTGCCAGCAGTTTGACAGCTAGCAATCAGCCCCAGCATTTT.

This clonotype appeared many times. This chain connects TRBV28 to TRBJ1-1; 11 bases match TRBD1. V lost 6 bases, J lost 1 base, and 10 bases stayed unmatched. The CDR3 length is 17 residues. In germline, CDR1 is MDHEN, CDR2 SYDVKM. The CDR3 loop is CASRPPPGQGGNTEAFF. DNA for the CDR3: TGTGCCAGCAGGCCGCCACCGGGACAGGGGGGGAACACTGAAGCTTTCTTT.

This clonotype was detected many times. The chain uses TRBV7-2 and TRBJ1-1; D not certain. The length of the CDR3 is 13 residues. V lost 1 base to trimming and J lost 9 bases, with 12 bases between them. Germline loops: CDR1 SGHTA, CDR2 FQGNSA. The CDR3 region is CASSLGFTNQAFF. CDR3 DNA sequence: TGTGCCAGCAGCTTAGGGTTCACTAATCAAGCTTTCTTT.

CDR3 in amino acids: CASSLGQGIGNTIYF. As DNA, the CDR3 is TGCGCCAGCAGCTTGGGACAGGGAATTGGAAACACCATATATTTT. This chain joins TRBV5-1 and TRBJ1-3; TRBD1 aligns across 7 bases. V was clipped by 0 bases and J by 3 bases; unmatched bases: 3. The CDR3 has 15 amino acids. CDR1 and CDR2 from the germline V gene are SGHRS and YFSETQ. Full variable domain (outside the CDR3, taken from reference TRBV5-1 and TRBJ1-3): KAGVTQTPRYLIKTRGQQVTLSCSPISGHRSVSWYQQTPGQGLQFLFEYFSETQRNKGNFPGRFSGRQFSNSRSEMNVSTLELGDSALYLCASSLGQGIGNTIYFGEGSWLTVV.

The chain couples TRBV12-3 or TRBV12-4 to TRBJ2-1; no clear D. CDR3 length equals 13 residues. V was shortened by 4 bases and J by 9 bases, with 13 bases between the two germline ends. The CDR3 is CASSSGPSSEQFF. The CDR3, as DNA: TGTGCCAGCAGTTCTGGCCCGTCCAGTGAGCAGTTCTTC.

CDR3: CSVEYITGYYGYTF. The DNA for the CDR3 is TGCAGCGTTGAATATATAACAGGGTACTATGGCTACACCTTC. The V call is TRBV29-1, the J call TRBJ1-2; a possible D gene is TRBD1 (6 bases). The germline gives CDR1 SQVTM, CDR2 ANQGSEA. The CDR3 is made up of 14 amino acids. Trimming cost V 2 bases and J 3 bases, with 13 bases left between them. Looking up the rest from reference TRBV29-1 and TRBJ1-2 gives the full variable domain: SAVISQKPSRDICQRGTSLTIQCQVDSQVTMMFWYRQQPGQSLTLIATANQGSEATYESGFVIDKFPISRPNLTFSTLTVSNMSPEDSSIYLCSVEYITGYYGYTFGSGTRLTVV.

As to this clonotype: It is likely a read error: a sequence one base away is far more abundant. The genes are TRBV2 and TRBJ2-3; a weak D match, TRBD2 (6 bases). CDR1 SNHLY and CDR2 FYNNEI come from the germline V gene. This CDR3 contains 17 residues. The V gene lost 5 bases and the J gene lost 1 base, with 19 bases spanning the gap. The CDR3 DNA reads TGTGCCAGCAGTTTAGACGCGGGACTTATGGGCACAGATACGCAGTATTTT. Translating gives CASSLDAGLMGTDTQYF.

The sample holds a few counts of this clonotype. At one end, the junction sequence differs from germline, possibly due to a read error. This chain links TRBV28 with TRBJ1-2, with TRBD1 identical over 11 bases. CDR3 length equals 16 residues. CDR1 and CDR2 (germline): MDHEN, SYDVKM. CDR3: CANSSHRTGGRGGYTF. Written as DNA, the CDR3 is TGTGCCAACAGTTCCCATCGGACAGGGGGCAGGGGTGGCTACACCTTC.

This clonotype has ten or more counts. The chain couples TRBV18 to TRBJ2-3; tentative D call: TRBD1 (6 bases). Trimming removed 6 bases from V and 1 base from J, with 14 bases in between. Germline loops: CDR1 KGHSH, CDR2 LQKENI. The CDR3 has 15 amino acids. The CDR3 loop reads CASSAGDTRTDTQYF. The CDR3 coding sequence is TGTGCCAGCTCGGCTGGGGACACACGCACAGATACGCAGTATTTT.

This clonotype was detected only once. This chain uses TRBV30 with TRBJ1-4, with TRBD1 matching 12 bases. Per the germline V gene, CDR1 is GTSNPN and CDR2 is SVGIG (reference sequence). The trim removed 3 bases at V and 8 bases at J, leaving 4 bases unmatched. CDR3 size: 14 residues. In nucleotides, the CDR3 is TGTGCCTGGAGGGGACAGGGGGCTTGGGAAAAACTGTTTTTT. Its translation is CAWRGQGAWEKLFF.

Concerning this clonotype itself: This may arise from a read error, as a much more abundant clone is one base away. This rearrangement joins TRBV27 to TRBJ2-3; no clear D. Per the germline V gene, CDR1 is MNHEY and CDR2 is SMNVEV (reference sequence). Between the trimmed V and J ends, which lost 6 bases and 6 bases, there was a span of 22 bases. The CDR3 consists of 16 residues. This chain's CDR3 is CASRPWVPFETDTQYF. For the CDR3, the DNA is TGTGCCAGCAGACCATGGGTACCCTTCGAAACCGATACGCAGTATTTT.

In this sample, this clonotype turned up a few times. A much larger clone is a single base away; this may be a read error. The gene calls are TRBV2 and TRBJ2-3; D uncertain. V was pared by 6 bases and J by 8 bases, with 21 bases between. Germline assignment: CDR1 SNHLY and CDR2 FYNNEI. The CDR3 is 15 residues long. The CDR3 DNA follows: TGTGCCAGCAGATCGCAAAGGGTAGAGGCAGGTACGCAGTATTTT. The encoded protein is CASRSQRVEAGTQYF.

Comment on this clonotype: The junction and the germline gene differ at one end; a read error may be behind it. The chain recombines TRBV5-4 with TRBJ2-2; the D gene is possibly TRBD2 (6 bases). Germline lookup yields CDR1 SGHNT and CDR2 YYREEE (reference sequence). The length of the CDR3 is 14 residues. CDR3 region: CASRYRERSGELFF. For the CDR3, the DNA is TGTGCCAGCAGATACCGGGAGAGGTCGGGGGAGCTCTTTTTT.

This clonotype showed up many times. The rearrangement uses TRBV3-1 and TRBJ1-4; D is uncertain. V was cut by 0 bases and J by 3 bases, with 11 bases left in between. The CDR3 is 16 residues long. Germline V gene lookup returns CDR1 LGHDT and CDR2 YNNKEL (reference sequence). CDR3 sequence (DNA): TGTGCCAGCAGCCAAGAGGAACAACCCCCTAATGAAAAACTGTTTTTT. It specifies CASSQEEQPPNEKLFF. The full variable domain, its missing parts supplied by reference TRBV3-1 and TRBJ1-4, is DTAVSQTPKYLVTQMGNDKSIKCEQNLGHDTMYWYKQDSKKFLKIMFSYNNKELIINETVPNRFSPKSPDKAHLNLHINSLELGDSAVYFCASSQEEQPPNEKLFFGSGTQLSVL.

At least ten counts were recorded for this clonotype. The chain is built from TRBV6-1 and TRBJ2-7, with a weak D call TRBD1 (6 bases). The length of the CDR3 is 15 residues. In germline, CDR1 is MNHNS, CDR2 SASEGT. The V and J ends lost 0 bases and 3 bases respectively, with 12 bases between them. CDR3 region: CASSEAGRGGYEQYF. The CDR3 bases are TGTGCCAGCAGTGAAGCGGGCAGGGGTGGCTACGAGCAGTACTTC.

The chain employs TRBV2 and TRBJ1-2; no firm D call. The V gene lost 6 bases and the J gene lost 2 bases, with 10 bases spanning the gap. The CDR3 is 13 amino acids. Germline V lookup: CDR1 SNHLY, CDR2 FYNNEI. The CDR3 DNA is TGTGCCAGCAGGGCGCAAGAGAACTATGGCTACACCTTC. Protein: CASRAQENYGYTF. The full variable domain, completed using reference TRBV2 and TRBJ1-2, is EPEVTQTPSHQVTQMGQEVILRCVPISNHLYFYWYRQILGQKVEFLVSFYNNEISEKSEIFDDQFSVERPDGSNFTLKIRSTKLEDSAMYFCASRAQENYGYTFGSGTRLTVV.

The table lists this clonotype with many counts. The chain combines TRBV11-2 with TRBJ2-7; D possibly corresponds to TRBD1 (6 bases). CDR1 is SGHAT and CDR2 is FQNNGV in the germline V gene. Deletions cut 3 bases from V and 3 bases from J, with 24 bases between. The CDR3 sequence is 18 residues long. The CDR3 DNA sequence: TGTGCCAGCAGCTTTAGGCCTCCTACAGGGTTTACCATCTACGAGCAGTACTTC. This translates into CASSFRPPTGFTIYEQYF.

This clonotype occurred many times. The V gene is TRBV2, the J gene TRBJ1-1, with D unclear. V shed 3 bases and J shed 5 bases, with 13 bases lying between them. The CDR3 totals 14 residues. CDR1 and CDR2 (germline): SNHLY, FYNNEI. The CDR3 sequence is CASSDRERRTEAFF. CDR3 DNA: TGTGCCAGCAGTGATAGAGAGAGGAGGACTGAAGCTTTCTTT.

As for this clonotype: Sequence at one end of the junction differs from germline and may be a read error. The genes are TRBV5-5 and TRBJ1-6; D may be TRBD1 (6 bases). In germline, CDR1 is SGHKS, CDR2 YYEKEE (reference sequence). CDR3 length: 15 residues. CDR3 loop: CASSEGGAYNSPLNF. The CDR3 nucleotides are TGTGCCAGCAGCGAAGGGGGGGCCTATAATTCACCCCTCAACTTT.

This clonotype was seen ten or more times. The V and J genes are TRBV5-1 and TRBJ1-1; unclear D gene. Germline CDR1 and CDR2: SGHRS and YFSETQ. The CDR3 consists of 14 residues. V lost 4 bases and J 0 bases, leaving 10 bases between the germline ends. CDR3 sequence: CASSLRDLNTEAFF. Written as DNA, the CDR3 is TGCGCCAGCAGCCTGAGGGATCTGAACACTGAAGCTTTCTTT.

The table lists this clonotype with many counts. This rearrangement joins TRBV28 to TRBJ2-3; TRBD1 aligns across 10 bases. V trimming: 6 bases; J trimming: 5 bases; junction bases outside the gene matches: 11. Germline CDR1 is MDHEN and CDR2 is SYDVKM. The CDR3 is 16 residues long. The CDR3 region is CASRPAVGTGVDTQYF. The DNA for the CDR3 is TGTGCCAGCAGGCCCGCCGTGGGGACAGGGGTAGATACGCAGTATTTT.

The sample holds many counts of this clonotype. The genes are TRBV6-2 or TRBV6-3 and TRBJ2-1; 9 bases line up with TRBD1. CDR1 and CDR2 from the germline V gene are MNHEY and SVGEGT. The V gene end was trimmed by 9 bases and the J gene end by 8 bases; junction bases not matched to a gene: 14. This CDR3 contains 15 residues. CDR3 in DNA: TGTGCCAGGCCTAAGACAGGGGGTGGGTTTCATGAGCAGTTCTTC. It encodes CARPKTGGGFHEQFF.

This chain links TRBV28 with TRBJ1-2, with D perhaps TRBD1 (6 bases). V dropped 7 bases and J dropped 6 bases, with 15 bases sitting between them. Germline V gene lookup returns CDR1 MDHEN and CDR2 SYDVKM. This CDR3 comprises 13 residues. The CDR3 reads CASTEQGGNGYTF. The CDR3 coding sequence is TGTGCCAGCACTGAACAGGGTGGGAATGGCTACACCTTC.